These 8 T cell receptor beta chains originate from one sample sequenced in a study of human T cells and chemical hapten exposure (dated by TCRdb to 2020 to 2023). The library was produced with RACE. These reads were obtained on a NextSeq 500. The raw public reads went through TCRdb reprocessing: fastp at Q25, MiXCR clone calling, in-frame beta chains kept. One record per CDR3 amino acid sequence lists the most common genes and DNA. This sample lists about 130,000 distinct CDR3 sequences; approximately 8.3% were detected once. 1.5% to 2% of the sample lies in the top ten. In the paper's terms, the time point label means: healthy volunteer bleed at 2 weeks. Total RNA was extracted from unfractionated whole blood collected in Tempus Blood RNA tubes. The sample was whole blood. These receptors all stem from a male donor in good health. Some clones in this sample may be carry-over from other donors' samples.

This clonotype was found many times. The chain has TRBV24-1 and TRBJ2-2, with D unclear. CDR1 and CDR2 (germline): KGHDR, SFDVKD. The CDR3 contains 13 residues. Trimming took 4 bases from V and 5 from J, leaving 7 bases between them. CDR3 DNA sequence: TGTGCCACCAGTGAGGCCAGTACCGGGGAGCTGTTTTTT. Amino acid sequence: CATSEASTGELFF.

This clonotype was detected ten times or more. This chain joins TRBV20-1 and TRBJ2-1; no clear D gene. Germline V gene lookup returns CDR1 DFQATT and CDR2 SNEGSKA (reference sequence). Trimming pared 6 bases from V and 3 bases from J, leaving 15 bases between. The length of the CDR3 is 14 residues. DNA of the CDR3: TGCAGTGCCCCCAGGAGCCCGATCTACAATGAGCAGTTCTTC. Translated: CSAPRSPIYNEQFF.

This clonotype occurred a few times. This sequence joins TRBV21-1 and TRBJ1-5; TRBD1 was called by the table and not checked on the DNA. TRBV21-1 constitutes a pseudogene. The CDR3 extends over 21 amino acids. In nucleotides, the CDR3 is TGTGCCAGCAGCGCCTTAAGGCGGTCGTCAGGGGGGGTAATAAGCAATCAGCCCCAGCATTTT. Protein product: CASSALRRSSGGVISNQPQHF.

In its sample, this clonotype was seen many times. The chain recombines TRBV12-3 or TRBV12-4 with TRBJ2-7; 9 bases line up with TRBD1. The trim removed 5 bases at V and 5 bases at J, leaving 10 bases unmatched. This CDR3 has 15 amino acids. CDR3: CASSLFPQGADEQYF. The CDR3 coding sequence is TGTGCCAGCAGTCTCTTTCCACAGGGGGCCGACGAGCAGTACTTC.

The rearrangement joins TRBV12-3 or TRBV12-4 to TRBJ1-1; 7 positions agree with TRBD1. This CDR3 comprises 13 residues. V lost 5 bases to trimming and J lost 4 bases; unmatched junction nucleotides: 4. CDR3 sequence: CASSARGLTEAFF. The DNA of the CDR3 is TGTGCCAGCAGTGCAAGGGGGCTCACTGAAGCTTTCTTT.

This clonotype occurred many times. The J gene is TRBJ1-1, the V gene TRBV3-1, with D hard to call. Germline CDR1 LGHDT, CDR2 YNNKEL (reference sequence). V gave up 4 bases and J gave up 6 bases, with 9 bases separating them. The CDR3 has 12 amino acids. CDR3 nucleotides: TGTGCCAGCAGCCGGAGAGGCGCTGAAGCTTTCTTT. It is translated as CASSRRGAEAFF.

The chain couples TRBV6-5 to TRBJ2-7, with 8 bases that match TRBD1. The V segment lost 2 bases and the J segment 10 bases; nucleotides outside the gene matches: 13. The CDR3 consists of 15 residues. From germline, CDR1 is MNHEY and CDR2 SVGAGI. The chain's CDR3 is CASSYDPGQELPQYF. Written as DNA, the CDR3 is TGTGCCAGCAGTTACGACCCGGGACAGGAACTACCCCAGTACTTC.

This clonotype was seen more than once but under ten times. The gene calls are TRBV29-1 and TRBJ2-7; 8 positions match TRBD2. This CDR3 has 14 amino acids. V was clipped by 6 bases and J by 1 base; unmatched bases: 8. CDR1 is SQVTM, CDR2 ANQGSEA, per germline. The CDR3 is CSVRERGPSYEQYF. The CDR3 DNA reads as TGCAGCGTACGGGAGCGGGGGCCGTCCTACGAGCAGTACTTC.